The clone carrying this TCR beta chain was counted only a few times. The antigen is unknown. These data belong to a study of beta chain features in type 1 diabetes. Study-wide results and caveats: Shortening that was moderate but significant affected the TCRB CDR3s of Type 1 diabetes patients in all four CD4+ subsets.

Investigators reverse transcribed all isolated RNA, so they sequenced expressed TCRB transcripts. Data came from immunoSEQ multiplex PCR; TCRdb stores just in-frame clones and leaves some out. Here the sample spans about 660,000 clones, about 14% being singletons. Sample: naive CD4+ T cells from blood. The clonotype was recovered from a man aged 18 to 29 with type 1 diabetes.

The CDR3 sequence: CASSEQSSYEQYF. The CDR3 DNA sequence: TGTGCCAGCAGTGAGCAGAGCTCCTACGAGCAGTACTTC. This chain uses TRBV2 with TRBJ2-7; no firm D call. Trimming shortened V by 3 bases and J by 0 bases, and 6 bases separated the two germline ends. The CDR3 loop spans 13 amino acids. CDR1 is SNHLY, CDR2 FYNNEI, per germline.